These T cell receptor beta chains were read from a single sample in a study of response to subunit inactivated influenza vaccine. Each CDR3 protein is one row after TCRdb ran MiXCR on the RT-PCR reads. The data contain under 750,000 distinct CDR3 sequences, around 11% of them singletons. This specimen was PBMCs from blood, taken on the day of vaccination. The source of these receptors is a man in his fifties who received an inactivated influenza vaccine. Each CDR3 is given with its conserved first and last residue. A D gene is named only where the DNA matches it firmly. Clone size is not always given. Where it is, it says once, few, many or a class for expanded clones.

cdr3_nt: TGTGCCAGCTCACCGGCCAGGGGCGAGCAGTACTTC; cdr3_aa: CASSPARGEQYF; clone_size: .; d_call: .; j_call: TRBJ2-7; v_call: TRBV18
cdr3_nt: TGTGCCAGCAGCGAATTGACAGGGGGCGTAGGGACCCAGTACTTC; cdr3_aa: CASSELTGGVGTQYF; clone_size: many; d_call: TRBD1; j_call: TRBJ2-5; v_call: TRBV7-2
cdr3_nt: TGTGCCAGCAGCCCCCGACAGGGTTCAGGATGGACAGATACGCAGTATTTT; cdr3_aa: CASSPRQGSGWTDTQYF; clone_size: .; d_call: TRBD1; j_call: TRBJ2-3; v_call: TRBV11-2
cdr3_nt: TGCGCCAGCAGCCAGGGGACCCTTGCGGGGACCCAGTACTTC; cdr3_aa: CASSQGTLAGTQYF; clone_size: few; d_call: .; j_call: TRBJ2-5; v_call: TRBV5-1
cdr3_nt: TGTGCCAGCAGCTGGGGAACAGGGAGCTCCTACAATGAGCAGTTCTTC; cdr3_aa: CASSWGTGSSYNEQFF; clone_size: .; d_call: .; j_call: TRBJ2-1; v_call: TRBV7-9
cdr3_nt: TGCGCCAGCAGCCGGGACAGGAACTCTGGAAACACCATATATTTT; cdr3_aa: CASSRDRNSGNTIYF; clone_size: many; d_call: TRBD1; j_call: TRBJ1-3; v_call: TRBV4-1
cdr3_nt: TGTGCCAGCAGAACGCGTCCCGGACAGATCTTTATGAACACTGAAGCTTTCTTT; cdr3_aa: CASRTRPGQIFMNTEAFF; clone_size: once; d_call: .; j_call: TRBJ1-1; v_call: TRBV6-2/TRBV6-3
cdr3_nt: TGTGCCAGCAGCCAAATCGGGGGTTTGGAGTACAATGAGCAGTTCTTC; cdr3_aa: CASSQIGGLEYNEQFF; clone_size: few; d_call: .; j_call: TRBJ2-1; v_call: TRBV4-2
cdr3_nt: TGTGCCAGCAGCCTTGGGACGGTCCCTTATGGCTACACCTTC; cdr3_aa: CASSLGTVPYGYTF; clone_size: many; d_call: .; j_call: TRBJ1-2; v_call: TRBV3-1
cdr3_nt: TGTGCCAGCAGCTCGCTAGCGGAGCAGTTCTTC; cdr3_aa: CASSSLAEQFF; clone_size: few; d_call: .; j_call: TRBJ2-1; v_call: TRBV11-3
cdr3_nt: TGTGCCAGCAGCGTAGCTTCAGCGGGGCCCTCCTACGAGCAGTACTTC; cdr3_aa: CASSVASAGPSYEQYF; clone_size: .; d_call: TRBD2; j_call: TRBJ2-7; v_call: TRBV9
cdr3_nt: TGTGCCAGCAGTTACTTCAGGATGAACACCGGGGAGCTGTTTTTT; cdr3_aa: CASSYFRMNTGELFF; clone_size: few; d_call: .; j_call: TRBJ2-2; v_call: TRBV6-2/TRBV6-3
cdr3_nt: TGTGCCAGCAGTCCTAGACGTCCCAGGTCAAACACCGGGGAGCTGTTTTTT; cdr3_aa: CASSPRRPRSNTGELFF; clone_size: .; d_call: .; j_call: TRBJ2-2; v_call: TRBV12-3/TRBV12-4
cdr3_nt: TGTGCCAGCAGCTTAGATCCGCGGAAAAACATTCAGTACTTC; cdr3_aa: CASSLDPRKNIQYF; clone_size: many; d_call: .; j_call: TRBJ2-4; v_call: TRBV11-2
cdr3_nt: TGTGCCAGCAGTTTTGGGCCGCCAGGAAGGTACGAGCAGTACTTC; cdr3_aa: CASSFGPPGRYEQYF; clone_size: .; d_call: .; j_call: TRBJ2-7; v_call: TRBV28
cdr3_nt: TGTGCCAGCAGCCGCAGAGAGCTGAATGAGCAGTTCTTC; cdr3_aa: CASSRRELNEQFF; clone_size: few; d_call: .; j_call: TRBJ2-1; v_call: TRBV7-2
cdr3_nt: TGTGCCAGTAGTATAGGGCAGGAGTATACTGAAGCTTTCTTT; cdr3_aa: CASSIGQEYTEAFF; clone_size: few; d_call: .; j_call: TRBJ1-1; v_call: TRBV19
cdr3_nt: TGTGCCAGCAGCTTGGGGGGGTTGATAGATAAGCAGTATTTT; cdr3_aa: CASSLGGLIDKQYF; clone_size: .; d_call: TRBD2; j_call: TRBJ2-3; v_call: TRBV7-8
cdr3_nt: TGTGCCACCAGTGATTTACCTAGCGGGATATCCAATGAGCAGTTCTTC; cdr3_aa: CATSDLPSGISNEQFF; clone_size: many; d_call: TRBD2; j_call: TRBJ2-1; v_call: TRBV24-1
cdr3_nt: TGTGCCAGCAGCTTAGAAGGTTTGGGGAACACTGAAGCTTTCTTT; cdr3_aa: CASSLEGLGNTEAFF; clone_size: many; d_call: .; j_call: TRBJ1-1; v_call: TRBV7-2
cdr3_nt: TGTGCCAGCAGCGTAGACCAGGGCCCCTACGAGCAGTACTTC; cdr3_aa: CASSVDQGPYEQYF; clone_size: .; d_call: .; j_call: TRBJ2-7; v_call: TRBV9
cdr3_nt: TGTGCCAGCAGTTCACTAGCGGGAGATTCCGAGCAGTACTTC; cdr3_aa: CASSSLAGDSEQYF; clone_size: few; d_call: TRBD2; j_call: TRBJ2-7; v_call: TRBV12-3/TRBV12-4
cdr3_nt: TGCGCCAGCAGCTTGGGGGGCACAGTTCGAGAGACCCAGTACTTC; cdr3_aa: CASSLGGTVRETQYF; clone_size: .; d_call: .; j_call: TRBJ2-5; v_call: TRBV5-1
cdr3_nt: TGTGCCAGCAGCTTACAACAATTCAATGAGCAGTTCTTC; cdr3_aa: CASSLQQFNEQFF; clone_size: few; d_call: .; j_call: TRBJ2-1; v_call: TRBV7-2
cdr3_nt: TGCGCCAGCACCCCAGGGGGCGGCGAGCAGTACTTC; cdr3_aa: CASTPGGGEQYF; clone_size: .; d_call: TRBD1; j_call: TRBJ2-7; v_call: TRBV5-1
cdr3_nt: TGTGCCAGCAGTTCAGGGACAGGAATCACCGGGGAGCTGTTTTTT; cdr3_aa: CASSSGTGITGELFF; clone_size: few; d_call: TRBD1; j_call: TRBJ2-2; v_call: TRBV6-5
cdr3_nt: TGTGCCAGCAGCATAAGAAGCGGCCTTAGACTAGCGGGGGTTCTTGATACGCAGTATTTT; cdr3_aa: CASSIRSGLRLAGVLDTQYF; clone_size: .; d_call: .; j_call: TRBJ2-3; v_call: TRBV21-1
cdr3_nt: TGTGCCAGCAGTTTACTAGCGTCAGTGACCCAGTACTTC; cdr3_aa: CASSLLASVTQYF; clone_size: .; d_call: .; j_call: TRBJ2-5; v_call: TRBV28
cdr3_nt: TGTGCCAGCAGCTTAGGTGTCAGGTCCTACGAGCAGTACTTC; cdr3_aa: CASSLGVRSYEQYF; clone_size: many; d_call: .; j_call: TRBJ2-7; v_call: TRBV7-2
cdr3_nt: TGTGCCAGCAGCGTTACAGGGCAGGGCGAGCAGTACTTC; cdr3_aa: CASSVTGQGEQYF; clone_size: few; d_call: .; j_call: TRBJ2-7; v_call: TRBV9
cdr3_nt: TGTGCCACCAGTGATCCTGGGCGGGACCAAGAGACCCAGTACTTC; cdr3_aa: CATSDPGRDQETQYF; clone_size: few; d_call: .; j_call: TRBJ2-5; v_call: TRBV24-1
cdr3_nt: TGCAGTGCAATGCCGGGACTAGCGGGAGGTAGCTCCTACAATGAGCAGTTCTTC; cdr3_aa: CSAMPGLAGGSSYNEQFF; clone_size: .; d_call: TRBD2; j_call: TRBJ2-1; v_call: TRBV20-1
cdr3_nt: TGTGCCAGCAGCCCACTAGCGGGAGGGCCGGGTAGTGAGCAGTTCTTC; cdr3_aa: CASSPLAGGPGSEQFF; clone_size: few; d_call: TRBD2; j_call: TRBJ2-1; v_call: TRBV5-5
cdr3_nt: TGTGCCATCAGTGAGATGGGTGGCTACGAGCAGTACTTC; cdr3_aa: CAISEMGGYEQYF; clone_size: .; d_call: .; j_call: TRBJ2-7; v_call: TRBV10-3
cdr3_nt: TGCGCCAGCAGCTTGGCCACTAGCAGGGATACGCAGTATTTT; cdr3_aa: CASSLATSRDTQYF; clone_size: few; d_call: .; j_call: TRBJ2-3; v_call: TRBV5-1